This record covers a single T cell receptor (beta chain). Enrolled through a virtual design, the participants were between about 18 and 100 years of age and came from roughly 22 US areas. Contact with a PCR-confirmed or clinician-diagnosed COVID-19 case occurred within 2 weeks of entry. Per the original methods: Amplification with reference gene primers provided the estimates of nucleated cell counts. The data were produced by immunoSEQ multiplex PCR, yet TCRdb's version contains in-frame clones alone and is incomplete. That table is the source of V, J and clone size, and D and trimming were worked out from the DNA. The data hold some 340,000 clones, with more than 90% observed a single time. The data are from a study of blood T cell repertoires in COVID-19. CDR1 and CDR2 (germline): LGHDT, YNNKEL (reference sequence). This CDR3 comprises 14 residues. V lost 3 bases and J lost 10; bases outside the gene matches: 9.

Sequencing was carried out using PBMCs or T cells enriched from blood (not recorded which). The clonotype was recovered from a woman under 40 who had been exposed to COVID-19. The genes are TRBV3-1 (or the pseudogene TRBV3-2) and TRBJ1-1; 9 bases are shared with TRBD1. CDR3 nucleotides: TGTGCCAGCAGCCAGGGACAGGGAGGCTTCGGAGCTTTCTTT. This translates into CASSQGQGGFGAFF.